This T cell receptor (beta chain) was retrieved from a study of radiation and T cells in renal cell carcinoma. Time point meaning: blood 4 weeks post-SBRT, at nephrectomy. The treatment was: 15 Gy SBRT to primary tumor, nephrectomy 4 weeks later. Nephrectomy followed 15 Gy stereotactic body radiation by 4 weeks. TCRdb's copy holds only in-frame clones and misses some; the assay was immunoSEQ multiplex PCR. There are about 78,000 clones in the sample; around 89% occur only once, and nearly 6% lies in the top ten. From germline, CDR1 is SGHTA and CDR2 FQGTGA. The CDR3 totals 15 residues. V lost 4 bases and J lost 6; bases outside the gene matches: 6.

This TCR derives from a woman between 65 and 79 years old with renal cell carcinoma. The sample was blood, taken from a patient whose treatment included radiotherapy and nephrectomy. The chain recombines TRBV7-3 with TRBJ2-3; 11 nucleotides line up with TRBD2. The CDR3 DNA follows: TGTGCCAGCAGCTCGCGACTAGCGGGGTGGGATACGCAGTATTTT. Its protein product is CASSSRLAGWDTQYF.